Presented here are 27 T cell receptor beta chains from one specimen sequenced in a study of cytomegalovirus exposure and HLA in healthy donors. PCR primers comprised 60 Vbeta and 13 Jbeta primers. Assay: immunoSEQ multiplex PCR; the TCRdb copy retains only in-frame clones and omits some. The sample includes 150,000 to 200,000 clones, about 79% seen only once; the top ten take 1.5% to 2%. The sequencing sample was made of PBMCs. These receptors all stem from a man younger than 35 in good health and CMV-seronegative.

This clone turned up a few times. The chain couples TRBV7-2 to TRBJ2-3; D remains unclear. V gave up 2 bases and J gave up 2 bases, with 5 bases separating them. CDR3 length equals 13 residues. CDR1 and CDR2 (germline): SGHTA, FQGNSA. The CDR3 DNA reads as TGTGCCAGCAGCTTAACTATCACAGATACGCAGTATTTT. Its protein product is CASSLTITDTQYF.

This clone was counted between two and nine times. The J gene is TRBJ1-5, the V gene TRBV28; D possibly corresponds to TRBD1 (6 bases). CDR3 size: 16 residues. Germline V gives CDR1 MDHEN, CDR2 SYDVKM. Trimming took 3 bases from V and 2 from J, leaving 14 bases between them. As DNA, the CDR3 is TGTGCCAGCAGTTTTTCCACAGGGATGGGCAATCAGCCCCAGCATTTT. Translated: CASSFSTGMGNQPQHF.

This chain links TRBV5-1 with TRBJ2-1, with 9 bases aligning to TRBD1. The V gene's germline CDR1 is SGHRS and CDR2 YFSETQ. V shed 2 bases and J 9 bases; nucleotides not matched to a gene: 9. The CDR3 length is 15 residues. DNA for the CDR3: TGCGCCAGCAGCTTCCCGGGACAGGGATCGGGTGAGCAGTTCTTC. This sequence encodes CASSFPGQGSGEQFF. The variable domain in full, with the rest retrieved from reference TRBV5-1 and TRBJ2-1, is KAGVTQTPRYLIKTRGQQVTLSCSPISGHRSVSWYQQTPGQGLQFLFEYFSETQRNKGNFPGRFSGRQFSNSRSEMNVSTLELGDSALYLCASSFPGQGSGEQFFGPGTRLTVL.

In nucleotides, the CDR3 is TGTGCCAGCAGTGAACGGGACAGGGCGGCAGATACGCAGTATTTT. It is translated as CASSERDRAADTQYF. The V gene is TRBV2, the J gene TRBJ2-3, with 9 bases that match TRBD1. The germline CDR1 and CDR2 sequences are SNHLY and FYNNEI. Unmatched junction bases numbered 4, after V lost 2 bases and J lost 4 bases. The length of the CDR3 is 15 residues.

The chain uses TRBV7-9 and TRBJ2-1; D possibly corresponds to TRBD2 (6 bases). The CDR3 covers 18 residues. The V end lost 0 bases, the J end lost 0 bases, and 15 bases lay between the germline ends. The germline V gene has CDR1 SEHNR and CDR2 FQNEAQ (reference sequence). CDR3 nucleotides: TGTGCCAGCAGCTTAGCCAGGCTGGCCGGGAGCTCCTACAATGAGCAGTTCTTC. It translates to CASSLARLAGSSYNEQFF.

The chain combines TRBV30 with TRBJ2-2; TRBD2 is a possible D gene (5 bases). Deletions cut 1 base from V and 9 bases from J, with 21 bases between. The CDR3 extends over 16 amino acids. Germline lookup yields CDR1 GTSNPN and CDR2 SVGIG (reference sequence). The DNA for the CDR3 is TGTGCCTGGAGTGGCGACGGACTGACCTGGAGGAGGGAGCTGTTTTTT. This encodes CAWSGDGLTWRRELFF.

This clone appeared a single time. The V gene is TRBV9, the J gene TRBJ2-3; possibly TRBD1 for D (5 bases). CDR1 and CDR2 from the germline V gene are SGDLS and YYNGEE. CDR3 length: 17 amino acids. V gave up 4 bases and J gave up 2 bases, with 20 bases separating them. The CDR3 bases are TGTGCCAGCAGCCTAGGAAGGGGCCAACCTCCCACAGATACGCAGTATTTT. Its translation is CASSLGRGQPPTDTQYF.

The V gene is TRBV18, the J gene TRBJ1-6; D gene uncertain. This CDR3 has 16 amino acids. The germline V and J ends were trimmed by 2 bases and 5 bases, with 13 bases remaining between them. The V gene's germline CDR1 is KGHSH and CDR2 LQKENI. The CDR3 spells CASSPSSGYNNSPLHF. DNA for the CDR3: TGTGCCAGCTCACCATCAAGCGGATACAATAATTCACCCCTCCACTTT.

The J gene is TRBJ1-3, the V gene TRBV5-6, with D possibly TRBD1 on 5 matching bases. The germline gives CDR1 SGHDT, CDR2 YYEEEE. V lost 0 bases to trimming and J lost 0 bases, with 10 bases between them. The CDR3 runs 16 residues. CDR3 DNA sequence: TGTGCCAGCAGCTTGGACCTAGGGGCCTCTGGAAACACCATATATTTT. It translates to CASSLDLGASGNTIYF.

The J gene is TRBJ2-4, the V gene TRBV5-1, with a weak D call TRBD2 (5 bases). Germline assignment: CDR1 SGHRS and CDR2 YFSETQ. The CDR3 contains 15 residues. The ends were cut back, 1 base at V and 2 bases at J, with 10 bases in the middle. CDR3 protein: CASSLLGGSKNIQYF. In nucleotides, the CDR3 is TGCGCCAGCAGCTTGTTAGGCGGGTCCAAAAACATTCAGTACTTC.

This clone was found once. The gene calls are TRBV7-3 and TRBJ1-1, with TRBD1 matching 7 bases. CDR3 length equals 16 residues. The V gene end was trimmed by 5 bases and the J gene end by 0 bases; junction bases not matched to a gene: 9. CDR1 and CDR2 (germline): SGHTA, FQGTGA. CDR3 nucleotides: TGTGCCAGCAGCCCCGTCCCGGGACAGTTGAACACTGAAGCTTTCTTT. Protein sequence: CASSPVPGQLNTEAFF.

This chain joins TRBV27 and TRBJ2-1; 8 bases map to TRBD2. Looked up from germline, CDR1 is MNHEY and CDR2 is SMNVEV (reference sequence). After removal of 6 bases from V and 2 bases from J, the junction contained 9 bases not matched to a gene. The CDR3 has 16 amino acids. This CDR3 is CASSRELAGPYNEQFF. As DNA, the CDR3 is TGTGCCAGCAGCCGTGAGTTAGCGGGACCCTACAATGAGCAGTTCTTC.

This clone occurred a few times. The CDR3 is CASSLAMDRGQGYTF. The CDR3 region has the DNA TGTGCCAGCAGCTTAGCGATGGACAGGGGGCAGGGCTACACCTTC. The rearrangement links TRBV7-8 to TRBJ1-2; the match to TRBD1 covers 11 bases. The CDR3 sequence is 15 residues long. Trimming took 0 bases from V and 8 from J; bases not matched to a gene: 5. CDR1 SGHVS and CDR2 FQNEAQ come from the germline V gene.

The gene calls are TRBV7-9 and TRBJ2-3, with 11 bases that match TRBD2. Germline lookup yields CDR1 SEHNR and CDR2 FQNEAQ (reference sequence). The CDR3 covers 15 residues. V lost 4 bases to trimming and J lost 2 bases; unmatched junction nucleotides: 2. This chain's CDR3 is CASSSTSGTTDTQYF. The CDR3 bases are TGTGCCAGCAGCTCGACTAGCGGGACCACAGATACGCAGTATTTT.

The chain has TRBV30 and TRBJ1-3; D is ambiguous. V was shortened by 6 bases and J by 8 bases, with 20 bases between the two germline ends. This CDR3 comprises 14 residues. The germline V gene has CDR1 GTSNPN and CDR2 SVGIG (reference sequence). CDR3 region: CACPEPDPRDTIYF. The CDR3 region has the DNA TGTGCCTGCCCCGAGCCCGACCCGAGGGACACCATATATTTT.

The table lists this clone with a few counts. The chain recombines TRBV6-1 with TRBJ1-1; 7 bases match TRBD1. V gave up 8 bases and J gave up 2 bases; unmatched junction bases: 5. Germline loops: CDR1 MNHNS, CDR2 SASEGT. This CDR3 contains 13 residues. CDR3 region: CASGGQINTEAFF. CDR3 sequence (DNA): TGTGCCAGCGGGGGACAGATCAACACTGAAGCTTTCTTT.

The V and J genes are TRBV27 and TRBJ1-1; possible D gene TRBD1, 6 bases. The CDR3 is 14 amino acids. V was shortened by 6 bases and J by 1 base, with 12 bases between the two germline ends. From germline, CDR1 is MNHEY and CDR2 SMNVEV (reference sequence). The chain's CDR3 is CASSRQEPNTEAFF. Here the CDR3 DNA reads TGTGCCAGCAGCCGACAGGAGCCGAACACTGAAGCTTTCTTT.

This rearrangement joins TRBV2 to TRBJ1-6, with D possibly TRBD1 on 6 matching bases. Trimming removed 6 bases from V and 7 bases from J, with 10 bases in between. CDR3 size: 13 residues. Germline assignment: CDR1 SNHLY and CDR2 FYNNEI. The CDR3 DNA reads TGTGCCAGCAGACGGGACAAAAATTCACCCCTCCACTTT. This gives the protein CASRRDKNSPLHF.

The V gene is TRBV5-1, the J gene TRBJ1-1, with D hard to call. Trimming cost V 0 bases and J 6 bases, with 12 bases left between them. Germline V gene sequence: CDR1 SGHRS, CDR2 YFSETQ. The CDR3 is 14 residues long. The CDR3 nucleotides are TGCGCCAGCAGCTTGGATGGTAGAGTCGCTGAAGCTTTCTTT. Amino acids: CASSLDGRVAEAFF.

V is TRBV5-4 and J is TRBJ2-2; 9 nucleotides agree with TRBD1. V was clipped by 4 bases and J by 7 bases; unmatched bases: 5. The CDR3 runs 14 residues. CDR1 SGHNT and CDR2 YYREEE come from the germline V gene (reference sequence). The CDR3 DNA sequence: TGTGCCAGCAGCCTCCAGGACAGGGGCGGGGAGCTGTTTTTT. Its protein product is CASSLQDRGGELFF.

The chain has TRBV5-1 and TRBJ1-2; D might be TRBD1 (5 bases). CDR1 and CDR2 from the germline V gene are SGHRS and YFSETQ. Trimming removed 3 bases at V and 4 bases at J, with 10 bases between. This CDR3 has 13 residues. The CDR3 bases are TGCGCCAGCAGCTCCCCAGGGATCTATGGCTACACCTTC. This encodes CASSSPGIYGYTF. The full variable domain, rest sourced from reference TRBV5-1 and TRBJ1-2, is KAGVTQTPRYLIKTRGQQVTLSCSPISGHRSVSWYQQTPGQGLQFLFEYFSETQRNKGNFPGRFSGRQFSNSRSEMNVSTLELGDSALYLCASSSPGIYGYTFGSGTRLTVV.

The chain uses TRBV28 and TRBJ1-1, with D possibly matching TRBD1 (5 bases). The germline V gene has CDR1 MDHEN and CDR2 SYDVKM. V lost 5 bases and J 6 bases, leaving 13 bases between the germline ends. The CDR3 sequence is 13 residues long. The CDR3 here is CASSIGGGAEAFF. The CDR3 region has the DNA TGTGCCAGCAGTATCGGGGGAGGGGCTGAAGCTTTCTTT.

The rearrangement joins TRBV6-1 to TRBJ1-2; the match to TRBD1 covers 12 bases. Germline V gene lookup returns CDR1 MNHNS and CDR2 SASEGT. V was clipped by 6 bases and J by 4 bases; unmatched bases: 3. The CDR3 consists of 14 residues. CDR3 sequence (DNA): TGTGCCAGCAGGACGGGACAGGGGGCCTATGGCTACACCTTC. Translated: CASRTGQGAYGYTF.

The chain uses TRBV7-9 and TRBJ1-2; D gene uncertain. From germline, CDR1 is SEHNR and CDR2 FQNEAQ (reference sequence). The CDR3 is made up of 13 amino acids. The V gene lost 4 bases and the J gene lost 4 bases, with 10 bases spanning the gap. The CDR3 DNA reads TGTGCCAGCAGCTCAACTAGTCCCTATGGCTACACCTTC. Translated, it gives CASSSTSPYGYTF.

This clone was seen more than once but under ten times. The V and J genes are TRBV6-6 and TRBJ2-7, with D unclear. CDR3 size: 13 residues. Germline V gives CDR1 MNHNY, CDR2 SVGAGI (reference sequence). Trimming left V 6 bases short and J 4 bases short, with 13 bases between. The chain's CDR3 is CASSRDLRYEQYF. The CDR3 DNA sequence: TGTGCCAGCAGCCGCGATTTGAGGTACGAGCAGTACTTC.

This clone was observed a single time. J is TRBJ2-2 and V is TRBV6-5, with D perhaps TRBD1 (5 bases). The germline CDR1 and CDR2 sequences are MNHEY and SVGAGI. The length of the CDR3 is 14 residues. Trimming stripped 5 bases from V and 1 base from J, with 8 bases between. CDR3 sequence reads: CASSATGNTGELFF. The CDR3 DNA sequence: TGTGCCAGCAGTGCCACAGGGAACACCGGGGAGCTGTTTTTT.

This clone was seen a single time. The chain has TRBV11-3 and TRBJ2-3, with 8 bases aligning to TRBD2. The length of the CDR3 is 16 residues. Per germline, CDR1 SGHNT and CDR2 YENEEA. Trimming at V came to 1 base and at J to 2 bases, leaving 5 bases not matched to a gene. The CDR3 region has the DNA TGTGCCAGCAGCTTAGGTGTAGCGGGGCTCACAGATACGCAGTATTTT. This sequence encodes CASSLGVAGLTDTQYF.